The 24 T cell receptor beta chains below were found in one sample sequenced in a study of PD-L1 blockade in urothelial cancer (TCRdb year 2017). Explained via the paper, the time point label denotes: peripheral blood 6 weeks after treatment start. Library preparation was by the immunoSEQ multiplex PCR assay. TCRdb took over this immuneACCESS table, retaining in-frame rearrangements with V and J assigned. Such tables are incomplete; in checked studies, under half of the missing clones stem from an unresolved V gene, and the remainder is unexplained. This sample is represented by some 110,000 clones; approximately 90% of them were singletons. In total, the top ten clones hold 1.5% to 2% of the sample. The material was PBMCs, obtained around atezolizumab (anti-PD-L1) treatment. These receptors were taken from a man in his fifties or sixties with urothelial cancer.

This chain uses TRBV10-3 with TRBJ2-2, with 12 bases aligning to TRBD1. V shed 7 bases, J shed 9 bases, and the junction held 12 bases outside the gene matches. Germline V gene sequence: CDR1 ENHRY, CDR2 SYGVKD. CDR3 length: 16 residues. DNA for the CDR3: TGTGCCATCAATCGGGCCGGGACAGGGGGCTCTCGGGAGCTGTTTTTT. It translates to CAINRAGTGGSRELFF.

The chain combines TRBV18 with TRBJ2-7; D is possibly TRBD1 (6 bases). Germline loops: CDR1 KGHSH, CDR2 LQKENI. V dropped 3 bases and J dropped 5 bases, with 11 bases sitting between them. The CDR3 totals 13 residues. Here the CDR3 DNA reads TGTGCCAGCTCACCTTGGGACACGGACGAGCAGTACTTC. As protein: CASSPWDTDEQYF.

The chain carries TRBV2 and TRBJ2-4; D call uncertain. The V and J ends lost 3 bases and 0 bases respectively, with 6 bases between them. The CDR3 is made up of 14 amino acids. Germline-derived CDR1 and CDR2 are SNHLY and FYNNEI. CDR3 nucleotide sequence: TGTGCCAGCAGTGAGAGTTTAGCCAAAAACATTCAGTACTTC. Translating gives CASSESLAKNIQYF.

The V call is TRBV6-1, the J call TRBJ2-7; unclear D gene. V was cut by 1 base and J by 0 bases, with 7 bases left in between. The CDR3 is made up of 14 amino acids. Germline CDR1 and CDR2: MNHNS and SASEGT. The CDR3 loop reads CASSEGGSSYEQYF. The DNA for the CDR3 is TGTGCCAGCAGTGAAGGAGGCAGCTCCTACGAGCAGTACTTC.

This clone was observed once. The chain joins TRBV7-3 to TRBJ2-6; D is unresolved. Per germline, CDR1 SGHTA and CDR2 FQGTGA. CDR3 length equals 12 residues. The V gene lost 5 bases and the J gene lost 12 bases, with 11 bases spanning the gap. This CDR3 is CASSPVGGVLTF. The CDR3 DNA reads TGTGCCAGCAGCCCCGTCGGCGGCGTCCTGACTTTC.

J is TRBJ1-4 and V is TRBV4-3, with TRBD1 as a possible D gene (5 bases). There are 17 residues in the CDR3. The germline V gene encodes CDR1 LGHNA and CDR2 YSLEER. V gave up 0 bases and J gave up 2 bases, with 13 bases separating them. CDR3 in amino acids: CASSQEGPGTTNEKLFF. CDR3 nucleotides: TGCGCCAGCAGCCAAGAAGGGCCAGGGACTACTAATGAAAAACTGTTTTTT.

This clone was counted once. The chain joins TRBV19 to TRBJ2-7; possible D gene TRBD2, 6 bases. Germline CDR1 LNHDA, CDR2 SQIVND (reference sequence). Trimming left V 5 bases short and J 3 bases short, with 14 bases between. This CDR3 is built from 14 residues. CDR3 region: CASSYGRGSYEQYF. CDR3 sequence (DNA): TGTGCCAGTAGTTACGGTCGGGGGAGCTACGAGCAGTACTTC.

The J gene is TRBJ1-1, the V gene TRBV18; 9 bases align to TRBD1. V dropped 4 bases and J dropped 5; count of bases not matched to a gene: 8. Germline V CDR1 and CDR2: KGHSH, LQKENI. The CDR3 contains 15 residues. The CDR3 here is CASSLQGQGGTEAFF. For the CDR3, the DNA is TGTGCCAGCTCACTCCAGGGACAGGGAGGGACTGAAGCTTTCTTT.

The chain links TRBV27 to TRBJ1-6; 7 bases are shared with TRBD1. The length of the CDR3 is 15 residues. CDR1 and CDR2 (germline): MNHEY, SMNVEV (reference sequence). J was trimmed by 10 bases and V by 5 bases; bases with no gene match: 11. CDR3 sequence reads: CASSVTGSVLSPLHF. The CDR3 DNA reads TGTGCCAGCAGTGTGACAGGGAGCGTTTTGTCACCCCTCCACTTT.

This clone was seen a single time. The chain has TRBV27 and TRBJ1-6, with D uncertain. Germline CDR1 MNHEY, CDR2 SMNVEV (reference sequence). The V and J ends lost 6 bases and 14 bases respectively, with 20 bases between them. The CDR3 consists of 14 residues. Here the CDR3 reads CASSSPDTTTALHF. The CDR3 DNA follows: TGTGCCAGCAGCTCCCCAGATACTACGACGGCCCTCCACTTT.

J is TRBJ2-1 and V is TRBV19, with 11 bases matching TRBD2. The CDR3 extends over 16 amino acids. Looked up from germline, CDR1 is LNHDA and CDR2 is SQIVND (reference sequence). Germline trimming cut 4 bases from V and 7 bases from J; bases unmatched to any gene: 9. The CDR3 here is CASSSPYPSGRNEQFF. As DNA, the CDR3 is TGTGCCAGTAGTAGTCCTTATCCTAGCGGGAGGAATGAGCAGTTCTTC.

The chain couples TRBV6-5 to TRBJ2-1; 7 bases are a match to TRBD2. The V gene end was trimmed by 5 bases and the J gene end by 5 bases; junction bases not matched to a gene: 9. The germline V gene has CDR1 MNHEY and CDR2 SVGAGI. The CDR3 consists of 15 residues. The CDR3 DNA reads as TGTGCCAGCAGTCCACGTGCGGGGGAAAACAATGAGCAGTTCTTC. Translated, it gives CASSPRAGENNEQFF.

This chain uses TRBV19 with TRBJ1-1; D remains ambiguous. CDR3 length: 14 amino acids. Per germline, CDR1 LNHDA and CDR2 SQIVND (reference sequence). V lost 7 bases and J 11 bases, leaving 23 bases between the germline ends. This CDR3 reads CASTRESGPRGAFF. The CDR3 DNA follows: TGTGCCAGTACTCGAGAGTCCGGGCCCCGAGGGGCTTTCTTT.

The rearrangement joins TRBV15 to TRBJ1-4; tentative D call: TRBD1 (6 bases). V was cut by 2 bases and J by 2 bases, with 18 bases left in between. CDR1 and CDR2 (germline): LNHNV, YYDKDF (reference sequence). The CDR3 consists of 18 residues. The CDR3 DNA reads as TGTGCCACCAGCAGAACTACCTTAACAGGGCCCACTAATGAAAAACTGTTTTTT. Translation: CATSRTTLTGPTNEKLFF.

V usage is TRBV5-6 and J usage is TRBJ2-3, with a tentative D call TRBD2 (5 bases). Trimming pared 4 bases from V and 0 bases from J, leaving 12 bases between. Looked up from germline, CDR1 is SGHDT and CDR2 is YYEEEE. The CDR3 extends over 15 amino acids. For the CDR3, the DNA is TGTGCCAGCAGCGCCAGCGGACTTAGCACAGATACGCAGTATTTT. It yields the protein CASSASGLSTDTQYF.

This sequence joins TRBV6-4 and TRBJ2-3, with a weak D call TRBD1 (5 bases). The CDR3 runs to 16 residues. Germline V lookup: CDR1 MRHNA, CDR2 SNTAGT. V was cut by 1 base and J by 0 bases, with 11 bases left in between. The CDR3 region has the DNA TGTGCCAGCAGTGACTGGCCTAAGGGGAGCACAGATACGCAGTATTTT. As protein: CASSDWPKGSTDTQYF.

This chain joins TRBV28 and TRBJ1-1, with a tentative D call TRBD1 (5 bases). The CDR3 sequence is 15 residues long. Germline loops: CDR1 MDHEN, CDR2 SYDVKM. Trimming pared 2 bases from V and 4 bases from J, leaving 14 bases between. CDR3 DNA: TGTGCCAGCAGTTTACGCCCCAGGGTGGGCACTGAAGCTTTCTTT. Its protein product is CASSLRPRVGTEAFF.

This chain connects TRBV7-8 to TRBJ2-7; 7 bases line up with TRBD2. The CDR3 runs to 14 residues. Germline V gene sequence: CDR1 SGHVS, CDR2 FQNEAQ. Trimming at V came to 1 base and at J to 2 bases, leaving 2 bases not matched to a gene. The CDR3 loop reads CASSLGLAAYEQYF. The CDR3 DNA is TGTGCCAGCAGCTTAGGACTAGCCGCCTACGAGCAGTACTTC.

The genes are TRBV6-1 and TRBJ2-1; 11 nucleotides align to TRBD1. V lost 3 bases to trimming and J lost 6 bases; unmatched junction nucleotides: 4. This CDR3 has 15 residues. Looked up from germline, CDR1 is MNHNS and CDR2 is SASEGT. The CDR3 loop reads CASSEDRGHGNEQFF. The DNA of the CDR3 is TGTGCCAGCAGTGAGGACAGGGGGCATGGCAATGAGCAGTTCTTC.

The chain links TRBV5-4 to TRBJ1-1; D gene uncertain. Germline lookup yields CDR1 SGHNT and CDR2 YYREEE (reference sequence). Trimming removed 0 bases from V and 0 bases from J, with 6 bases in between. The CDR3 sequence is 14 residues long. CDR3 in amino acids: CASSLDILNTEAFF. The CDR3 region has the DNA TGTGCCAGCAGCTTGGACATTCTGAACACTGAAGCTTTCTTT.

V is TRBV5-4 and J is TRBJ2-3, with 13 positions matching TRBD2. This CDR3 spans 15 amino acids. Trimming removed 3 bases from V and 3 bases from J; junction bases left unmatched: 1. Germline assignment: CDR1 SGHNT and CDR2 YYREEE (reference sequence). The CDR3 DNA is TGTGCCAGCAGCTGGACTAGCGGGAGAACAGATACGCAGTATTTT. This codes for CASSWTSGRTDTQYF.

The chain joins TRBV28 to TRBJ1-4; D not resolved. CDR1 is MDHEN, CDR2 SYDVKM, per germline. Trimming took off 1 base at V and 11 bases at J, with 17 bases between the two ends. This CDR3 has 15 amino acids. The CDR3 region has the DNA TGTGCCAGCAGTTTATACCAGGCCCCCTCCTTGAAACTGTTTTTT. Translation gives CASSLYQAPSLKLFF.

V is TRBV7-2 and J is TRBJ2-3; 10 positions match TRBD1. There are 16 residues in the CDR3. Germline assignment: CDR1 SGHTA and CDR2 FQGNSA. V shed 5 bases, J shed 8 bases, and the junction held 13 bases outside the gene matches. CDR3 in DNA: TGTGCCAGCAGCCCCACCCGGGACAGGGGCCTTCCTACGCAGTATTTT. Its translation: CASSPTRDRGLPTQYF.

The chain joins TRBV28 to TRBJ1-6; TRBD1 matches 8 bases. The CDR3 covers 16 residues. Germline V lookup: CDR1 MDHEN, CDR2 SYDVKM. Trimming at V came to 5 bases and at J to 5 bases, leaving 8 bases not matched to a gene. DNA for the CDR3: TGTGCCAGCAGTCTAAGACAGGGGACAAATAATTCACCCCTCCACTTT. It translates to CASSLRQGTNNSPLHF.